This T cell receptor (beta chain) stems from a study of CD8 T cells in Susac syndrome. An amount of RNA that ranged from roughly 0.45 to 1 ug was reverse transcribed with random hexamers. TCRdb recomputed calls from the immunoSEQ multiplex PCR reads with MiXCR, one row per CDR3 protein. The sample has some 150,000 distinct CDR3 sequences, 95% seen once. All included Susac syndrome patients satisfied recently defined diagnostic criteria for definite or probable disease. Germline V gene sequence: CDR1 SNHLY, CDR2 FYNNEI. The CDR3 loop spans 11 amino acids. Trimming took 4 bases from V and 13 from J, leaving 11 bases between them.

Sequencing was carried out using CD4+ T cells from PBMCs. The TCR originated in a human donor with Susac syndrome. The rearrangement uses TRBV2 and TRBJ2-1; D is possibly TRBD2 (6 bases). The CDR3 DNA reads TGTGCCAGCAGTGTGGCGGGGATACAGTTCTTC. It translates to CASSVAGIQFF.